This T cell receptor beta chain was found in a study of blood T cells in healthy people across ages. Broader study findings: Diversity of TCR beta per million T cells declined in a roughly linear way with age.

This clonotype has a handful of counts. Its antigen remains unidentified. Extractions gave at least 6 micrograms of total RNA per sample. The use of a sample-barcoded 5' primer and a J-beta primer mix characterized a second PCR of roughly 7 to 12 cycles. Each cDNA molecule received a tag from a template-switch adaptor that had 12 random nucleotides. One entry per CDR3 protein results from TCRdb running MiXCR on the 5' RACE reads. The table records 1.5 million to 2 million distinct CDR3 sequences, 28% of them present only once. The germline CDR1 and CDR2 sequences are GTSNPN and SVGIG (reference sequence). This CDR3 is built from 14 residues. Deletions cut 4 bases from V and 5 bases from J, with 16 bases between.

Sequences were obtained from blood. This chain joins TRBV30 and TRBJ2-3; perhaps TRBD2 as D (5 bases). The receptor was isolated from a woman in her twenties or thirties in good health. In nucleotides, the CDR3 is TGTGCCTGGAAAAGAGGTGCCGCGGGAGATACGCAGTATTTT. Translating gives CAWKRGAAGDTQYF. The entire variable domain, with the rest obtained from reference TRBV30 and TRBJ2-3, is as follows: SQTIHQWPATLVQPVGSPLSLECTVEGTSNPNLYWYRQAAGRGLQLLFYSVGIGQISSEVPQNLSASRPQDRQFILSSKKLLLSDSGFYLCAWKRGAAGDTQYFGPGTRLTVL.